Listed here are 15 T cell receptor beta chains from one sample, sequenced in a study of CD8+CD57+ T cells in acquired aplastic anemia. An expansion of CD8+CD57+ cells by flow cytometry had been shown in patients chosen for sequencing. Genomic DNA provided the template from which TCR beta VDJ and CDR3 profiles were obtained. Each CDR3 protein gets one entry after TCRdb re-called the reads with MiXCR. The sample records just over 450,000 distinct CDR3 sequences, around 32% being singletons. Input material: sorted CD4+, CD8+, or CD8+CD57+ T cells (not recorded which) from PBMCs. The source of these receptors is a human donor with aplastic anemia.

In its sample, this clonotype was seen many times. The chain employs TRBV12-3 or TRBV12-4 and TRBJ1-6; D might be TRBD1 (6 bases). This CDR3 region has 14 residues. The V end lost 2 bases, the J end lost 7 bases, and 9 bases lay between the germline ends. CDR3 nucleotides: TGTGCCAGCAGTTTAAGAGGACAGAATTCACCCCTCCACTTT. Translation gives CASSLRGQNSPLHF.

Note on this clonotype: Without the conserved terminal phenylalanine or tryptophan, this CDR3 likely stems from a read error. This chain connects TRBV2 to TRBJ1-4; 8 bases line up with TRBD1. The length of the CDR3 is 14 residues. Germline values: CDR1 SNHLY, CDR2 FYNNEI. The V gene end was trimmed by 7 bases and the J gene end by 7 bases; junction bases not matched to a gene: 8. CDR3 bases: TGTGCCAGCAAACAGGGGGGAATAGGTGAAAAACTGTTTCTT. This sequence encodes CASKQGGIGEKLFL.

The J gene is TRBJ1-2, the V gene TRBV6-2 or TRBV6-3, with TRBD1 as a possible D gene (5 bases). Trimming pared 6 bases from V and 8 bases from J, leaving 22 bases between. This CDR3 is 15 amino acids long. The germline gives CDR1 MNHEY, CDR2 SVGEGT. The CDR3 sequence: CASSRDGTEGDGYTF. DNA for the CDR3: TGTGCCAGCAGCCGAGACGGGACCGAGGGTGACGGCTACACCTTC.

The chain couples TRBV25-1 to TRBJ2-5; D is uncertain. V was pared by 1 base and J by 8 bases, with 14 bases between. The germline V gene has CDR1 MGHDK and CDR2 SYGVNS. CDR3 size: 14 residues. The CDR3 loop reads CASSELGTSETQYF. CDR3 bases: TGTGCCAGCAGTGAATTGGGTACTTCGGAAACCCAGTACTTC.

The chain has TRBV19 and TRBJ1-6; D is undetermined. CDR1 LNHDA and CDR2 SQIVND come from the germline V gene (reference sequence). Trimming took off 6 bases at V and 7 bases at J, with 7 bases between the two ends. CDR3 size: 12 residues. CDR3 DNA: TGTGCCAGTAGGAACGGGAATTCACCCCTCCACTTT. It encodes CASRNGNSPLHF.

This clonotype was seen repeatedly, ten times or more. The chain combines TRBV7-2 with TRBJ1-6, with TRBD1 as a possible D gene (6 bases). V lost 4 bases and J lost 1, with 11 bases in between. The V gene's germline CDR1 is SGHTA and CDR2 FQGNSA. This CDR3 comprises 16 residues. CDR3 region: CASSSRGQSYNSPLHF. The DNA of the CDR3 is TGTGCCAGCAGCTCTCGAGGACAGTCCTATAATTCACCCCTCCACTTT.

This clonotype has a count of ten or more. V usage is TRBV7-2 and J usage is TRBJ2-6; a possible D gene is TRBD1 (5 bases). With 1 base removed from V and 0 bases from J, the gap between germline ends came to 7 bases. Germline V gene data show CDR1 as SGHTA and CDR2 as FQGNSA. The CDR3 is 16 amino acids. The CDR3 loop reads CASSLGQGSGANVLTF. The CDR3 bases are TGTGCCAGCAGCTTAGGGCAGGGCTCTGGGGCCAACGTCCTGACTTTC.

V gene TRBV10-3 combines with J gene TRBJ2-7, with TRBD2 as a possible D gene (6 bases). V lost 6 bases to trimming and J lost 4 bases, with 13 bases between them. The germline CDR1 and CDR2 sequences are ENHRY and SYGVKD. This CDR3 has 13 amino acids. CDR3 nucleotides: TGTGCCATCAGGAACACTAGCTCGTACGAGCAGTACTTC. Residues: CAIRNTSSYEQYF.

The V call is TRBV24-1, the J call TRBJ1-5; D is ambiguous. This CDR3 is built from 9 residues. Germline lookup yields CDR1 KGHDR and CDR2 SFDVKD. V gave up 9 bases and J gave up 13 bases, with 9 bases separating them. The CDR3 region has the DNA TGTGCCACCCCGGGAGAACAGCATTTT. Translating gives CATPGEQHF.

This clonotype was counted a few times. The chain employs TRBV4-2 and TRBJ2-3, with 14 bases aligning to TRBD2. The V segment lost 1 base and the J segment 5 bases; nucleotides outside the gene matches: 2. The CDR3 runs 16 residues. Germline V gene data show CDR1 as LGHNA and CDR2 as YNFKEQ. DNA of the CDR3: TGTGCCAGCAGCCAAGGGACTAGCGGGAGGATAGATACGCAGTATTTT. It yields the protein CASSQGTSGRIDTQYF.

This clonotype was counted between two and nine times. This chain joins TRBV7-2 and TRBJ1-4; 8 nucleotides line up with TRBD1. Per germline, CDR1 SGHTA and CDR2 FQGNSA. V lost 5 bases and J lost 6; bases outside the gene matches: 8. The CDR3 runs 15 residues. The CDR3 sequence: CASSAQQGGHEKLFF. The CDR3 nucleotides read TGTGCCAGCAGCGCCCAACAGGGGGGACATGAAAAACTGTTTTTT.

This clonotype showed up just a few times. The rearrangement joins TRBV7-2 to TRBJ2-7; D may be TRBD2 (5 bases). Germline V gives CDR1 SGHTA, CDR2 FQGNSA. CDR3 size: 14 residues. V was trimmed by 2 bases and J by 1 base, leaving 9 bases between them. The CDR3 DNA reads as TGTGCCAGCAGCTTACTGAGGAGGTCCTACGAGCAGTACTTC. Amino acid sequence: CASSLLRRSYEQYF.

Many counts were recorded for this clonotype. V and J are TRBV7-3 and TRBJ1-1; perhaps TRBD1 as D (6 bases). This CDR3 has 13 amino acids. V lost 3 bases, J lost 5 bases, and 10 bases lay in between. Germline CDR1 SGHTA, CDR2 FQGTGA. The CDR3 bases are TGTGCCAGCAGCTTTAGGGGGGGTACTGAAGCTTTCTTT. It specifies CASSFRGGTEAFF.

This clonotype was detected ten times or more. The V gene is TRBV19, the J gene TRBJ1-1, with 9 bases matching TRBD1. This CDR3 is 14 amino acids long. Trimming took 5 bases from V and 3 from J; bases not matched to a gene: 4. Germline CDR1 is LNHDA and CDR2 is SQIVND (reference sequence). As DNA, the CDR3 is TGTGCCAGTAGTGGGACAGGGTGGGACACTGAAGCTTTCTTT. This encodes CASSGTGWDTEAFF.

This clonotype was observed many times. The chain uses TRBV7-2 and TRBJ1-2; 7 bases map to TRBD1. Germline values: CDR1 SGHTA, CDR2 FQGNSA. The ends lost 2 bases at V and 5 bases at J; junction bases unmatched: 5. The length of the CDR3 is 14 residues. This CDR3 is CASSLNEQGYGYTF. Here the CDR3 DNA reads TGTGCCAGCAGCTTAAATGAACAGGGGTATGGCTACACCTTC.